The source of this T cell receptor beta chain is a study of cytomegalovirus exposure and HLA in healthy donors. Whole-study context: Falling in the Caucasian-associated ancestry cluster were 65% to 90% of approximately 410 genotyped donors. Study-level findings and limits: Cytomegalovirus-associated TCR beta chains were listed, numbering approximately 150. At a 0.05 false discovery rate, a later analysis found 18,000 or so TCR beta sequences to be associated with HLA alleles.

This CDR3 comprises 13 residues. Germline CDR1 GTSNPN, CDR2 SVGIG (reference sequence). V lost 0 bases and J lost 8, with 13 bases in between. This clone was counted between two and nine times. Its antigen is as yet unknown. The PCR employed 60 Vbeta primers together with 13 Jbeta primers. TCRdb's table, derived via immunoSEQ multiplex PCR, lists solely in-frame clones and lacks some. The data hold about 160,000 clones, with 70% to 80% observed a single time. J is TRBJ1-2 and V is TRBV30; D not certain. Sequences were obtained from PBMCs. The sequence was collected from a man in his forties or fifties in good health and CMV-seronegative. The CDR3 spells CAWSVTQNRGYTF. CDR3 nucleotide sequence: TGTGCCTGGAGTGTGACACAAAATCGCGGCTACACCTTC.